These 26 T cell receptor beta chains were sequenced from one sample in a study of STAT5B mutations in CD4+ large granular lymphocyte leukemia. The data were produced by immunoSEQ multiplex PCR, yet TCRdb's version contains in-frame clones alone and is incomplete. The repertoire holds roughly 34,000 clones, with more than 65% as singletons. What was sequenced was CD4+ T cells from blood buffy coats. The receptor set was obtained from a human donor in good health.

The chain joins TRBV5-6 to TRBJ2-7, with a possible D match to TRBD1 (5 bases). Trimming pared 6 bases from V and 5 bases from J, leaving 6 bases between. Germline V gene lookup returns CDR1 SGHDT and CDR2 YYEEEE. The CDR3 extends over 10 amino acids. CDR3 protein: CASTGNEQYF. The CDR3 DNA follows: TGTGCCAGCACAGGGAACGAGCAGTACTTC. The full variable domain, with the rest looked up from reference TRBV5-6 and TRBJ2-7, is DAGVTQSPTHLIKTRGQQVTLRCSPKSGHDTVSWYQQALGQGPQFIFQYYEEEERQRGNFPDRFSGHQFPNYSSELNVNALLLGDSALYLCASTGNEQYFGPGTRLTVT.

The chain recombines TRBV7-2 with TRBJ2-1, with TRBD2 as a possible D gene (5 bases). Germline V gene lookup returns CDR1 SGHTA and CDR2 FQGNSA. This CDR3 region has 17 residues. V was trimmed by 1 base and J by 1 base, leaving 14 bases between them. CDR3 coding DNA: TGTGCCAGCAGCTTAGAGCGCGGAGGTGTTTCCTACAATGAGCAGTTCTTC. This codes for CASSLERGGVSYNEQFF. The whole variable domain, remainder taken from reference TRBV7-2 and TRBJ2-1, is GAGVSQSPSNKVTEKGKDVELRCDPISGHTALYWYRQSLGQGLEFLIYFQGNSAPDKSGLPSDRFSAERTGGSVSTLTIQRTQQEDSAVYLCASSLERGGVSYNEQFFGPGTRLTVL.

CDR3 protein: CASSLGVGGGAPYEQFF. The CDR3 bases are TGTGCCAGCAGCTTAGGGGTAGGCGGGGGGGCTCCATATGAGCAGTTCTTC. The chain couples TRBV7-2 to TRBJ2-1, with 9 bases aligning to TRBD2. This CDR3 has 17 residues. Germline loops: CDR1 SGHTA, CDR2 FQGNSA. With V trimmed by 1 base and J by 8 bases, 12 bases remained unmatched.

The chain joins TRBV10-3 to TRBJ2-7; D ambiguous. The CDR3 runs 13 residues. Germline V gene data show CDR1 as ENHRY and CDR2 as SYGVKD. V was shortened by 2 bases and J by 3 bases, with 8 bases between the two germline ends. The DNA for the CDR3 is TGTGCCATCAGTGAGAGGGTTTACTACGAGCAGTACTTC. Protein: CAISERVYYEQYF.

The V call is TRBV6-1, the J call TRBJ2-2; 9 bases map to TRBD2. The CDR3 spans 16 residues. Germline CDR1 is MNHNS and CDR2 is SASEGT. J lost 1 base, V lost 2 bases, and 2 bases had no gene match. The CDR3 sequence is CASSEQLAGNTGELFF. In nucleotides, the CDR3 is TGTGCCAGCAGTGAACAACTAGCGGGGAACACCGGGGAGCTGTTTTTT.

This clone showed up just a few times. The chain has TRBV5-6 and TRBJ2-2, with TRBD2 as a possible D gene (6 bases). This CDR3 spans 16 amino acids. V lost 2 bases, J lost 4 bases, and 15 bases lay in between. CDR1 and CDR2 (germline): SGHDT, YYEEEE. The CDR3: CASSFGSSVGTGELFF. CDR3 sequence (DNA): TGTGCCAGCAGCTTCGGATCTAGCGTGGGCACCGGGGAGCTGTTTTTT.

The chain recombines TRBV18 with TRBJ2-7; D remains unclear. Between the trimmed V and J ends, which lost 4 bases and 5 bases, there was a span of 6 bases. Germline values: CDR1 KGHSH, CDR2 LQKENI. This CDR3 is 11 amino acids long. CDR3: CASSQGNEQYF. CDR3 coding DNA: TGTGCCAGCTCACAAGGAAACGAGCAGTACTTC.

This clone was seen just once. The chain combines TRBV15 with TRBJ1-2; D possibly corresponds to TRBD1 (6 bases). The ends were cut back, 4 bases at V and 8 bases at J, with 17 bases in the middle. Germline lookup yields CDR1 LNHNV and CDR2 YYDKDF (reference sequence). This CDR3 comprises 14 residues. The CDR3 sequence: CATSTGWGPGGYTF. As DNA, the CDR3 is TGTGCCACCAGCACTGGCTGGGGGCCAGGGGGCTACACCTTC.

The chain couples TRBV9 to TRBJ2-1; no clear D. Per germline, CDR1 SGDLS and CDR2 YYNGEE. This CDR3 is 16 amino acids long. The germline V and J ends were trimmed by 4 bases and 10 bases, with 24 bases remaining between them. In DNA, the CDR3 is TGTGCCAGCAGCCCCCCCAGCAACCCTTTGGTTGAGGAGCAGTTCTTC. Protein sequence: CASSPPSNPLVEEQFF.

The genes are TRBV5-6 and TRBJ2-2; 9 positions agree with TRBD2. The V and J ends lost 0 bases and 5 bases, in that order; junction bases with no gene match: 8. Per germline, CDR1 SGHDT and CDR2 YYEEEE. The CDR3 extends over 17 amino acids. CDR3 region: CASSLGRGGGWTGELFF. Here the CDR3 DNA reads TGTGCCAGCAGCTTGGGGCGGGGGGGCGGCTGGACCGGGGAGCTGTTTTTT.

The chain is built from TRBV11-3 and TRBJ2-7; TRBD1 matches at 11 bases. The ends lost 5 bases at V and 3 bases at J; junction bases unmatched: 9. CDR3 length: 16 amino acids. The germline V gene encodes CDR1 SGHNT and CDR2 YENEEA. The CDR3 here is CASSPTGTGGSYEQYF. The CDR3 DNA follows: TGTGCCAGCAGCCCAACCGGGACAGGGGGTAGCTACGAGCAGTACTTC. The variable domain in full, with the rest retrieved from reference TRBV11-3 and TRBJ2-7, is EAGVVQSPRYKIIEKKQPVAFWCNPISGHNTLYWYLQNLGQGPELLIRYENEEAVDDSQLPKDRFSAERLKGVDSTLKIQPAELGDSAVYLCASSPTGTGGSYEQYFGPGTRLTVT.

This clone was counted a few times. This chain joins TRBV5-1 and TRBJ2-2; no firm D call. The CDR3 sequence is 16 residues long. V lost 1 base and J lost 1, with 11 bases in between. Looked up from germline, CDR1 is SGHRS and CDR2 is YFSETQ. CDR3: CASSLNEQMNTGELFF. The CDR3 DNA sequence: TGCGCCAGCAGCTTGAACGAGCAGATGAACACCGGGGAGCTGTTTTTT.

The chain carries TRBV21-1 and TRBJ1-2. TRBV21-1 is listed as a pseudogene. The CDR3 totals 15 residues. In nucleotides, the CDR3 is TGTGCCAGCCCGAGACCGGGAATCCTGAATACGGGCTACACCTTC. Its protein product is CASPRPGILNTGYTF.

The chain recombines TRBV27 with TRBJ2-1; maybe TRBD1 (6 bases). Germline loops: CDR1 MNHEY, CDR2 SMNVEV (reference sequence). V gave up 7 bases and J gave up 8 bases, with 18 bases separating them. The CDR3 totals 14 residues. The CDR3 protein is CASKGYGDTDEQFF. The CDR3 region has the DNA TGTGCCAGCAAGGGTTATGGGGACACCGATGAGCAGTTCTTC.

This clone was detected only a few times. The chain is built from TRBV18 and TRBJ2-5; the match to TRBD1 covers 8 bases. Germline V gene data show CDR1 as KGHSH and CDR2 as LQKENI. The V and J ends lost 3 bases and 2 bases, in that order; junction bases with no gene match: 2. There are 14 residues in the CDR3. The CDR3 region is CASSPGQGQETQYF. For the CDR3, the DNA is TGTGCCAGCTCACCCGGACAGGGACAAGAGACCCAGTACTTC.

The rearrangement uses TRBV7-3 and TRBJ2-1; possible D gene TRBD2, 7 bases. V gave up 3 bases and J gave up 4 bases, with 10 bases separating them. CDR3 size: 14 residues. Per the germline V gene, CDR1 is SGHTA and CDR2 is FQGTGA. The CDR3 sequence is CASSFRGAYNEQFF. The CDR3 coding sequence is TGTGCCAGCAGCTTCCGGGGGGCTTACAATGAGCAGTTCTTC.

This clone turned up a few times. The V and J genes are TRBV19 and TRBJ1-2, with D possibly being TRBD1 (6 bases). Germline V gene sequence: CDR1 LNHDA, CDR2 SQIVND (reference sequence). Trimming cost V 1 base and J 4 bases, with 19 bases left between them. The CDR3 totals 17 residues. CDR3 amino acids: CASSIGGRRGGSYGYTF. The CDR3 region has the DNA TGTGCCAGTAGTATAGGGGGGCGCAGGGGCGGTTCCTATGGCTACACCTTC. The variable domain in full, with the rest retrieved from reference TRBV19 and TRBJ1-2, is DGGITQSPKYLFRKEGQNVTLSCEQNLNHDAMYWYRQDPGQGLRLIYYSQIVNDFQKGDIAEGYSVSREKKESFPLTVTSAQKNPTAFYLCASSIGGRRGGSYGYTFGSGTRLTVV.

This clone has only a few counts. This chain uses TRBV5-4 with TRBJ1-6, with 7 bases lining up with TRBD1. Germline V lookup: CDR1 SGHNT, CDR2 YYREEE (reference sequence). Unmatched junction bases numbered 5, after V lost 2 bases and J lost 6 bases. The CDR3 runs to 15 residues. CDR3 protein: CASSFQDRPNSPLHF. The DNA of the CDR3 is TGTGCCAGCAGCTTCCAGGACAGGCCTAATTCACCCCTCCACTTT.

The chain employs TRBV9 and TRBJ1-1; a weak D match, TRBD1 (5 bases). Germline V gene sequence: CDR1 SGDLS, CDR2 YYNGEE. V lost 3 bases, J lost 1 base, and 25 bases lay in between. The CDR3 loop spans 19 amino acids. DNA for the CDR3: TGTGCCAGCAGCGCCAAGAAGGACACTATTCCCCCTCCGAACACTGAAGCTTTCTTT. It translates to CASSAKKDTIPPPNTEAFF.

The DNA of the CDR3 is TGTGCCAGCGGCAGGGTGTTGGCCAAAAACATTCAGTACTTC. This gives the protein CASGRVLAKNIQYF. The gene calls are TRBV11-2 and TRBJ2-4; D may be TRBD1 (5 bases). Germline V CDR1 and CDR2: SGHAT, FQNNGV. This CDR3 is 14 amino acids long. The ends were cut back, 8 bases at V and 1 base at J, with 12 bases in the middle.

The V and J genes are TRBV19 and TRBJ1-1, with 7 positions matching TRBD1. J lost 4 bases, V lost 5 bases, and 4 bases had no gene match. The CDR3 is 13 amino acids. Germline CDR1 LNHDA, CDR2 SQIVND (reference sequence). CDR3 DNA: TGTGCCAGTAGTCGAACAGGGGTCACTGAAGCTTTCTTT. Encoded protein: CASSRTGVTEAFF. The full variable domain, with the rest looked up from reference TRBV19 and TRBJ1-1, is DGGITQSPKYLFRKEGQNVTLSCEQNLNHDAMYWYRQDPGQGLRLIYYSQIVNDFQKGDIAEGYSVSREKKESFPLTVTSAQKNPTAFYLCASSRTGVTEAFFGQGTRLTVV.

The J gene is TRBJ2-5, the V gene TRBV5-8, with D uncertain. This CDR3 is 13 amino acids long. V gave up 4 bases and J gave up 5 bases, with 12 bases separating them. The germline V gene has CDR1 SGHTS and CDR2 YDEGEE. This CDR3 is CASSQDPQETQYF. CDR3 nucleotides: TGTGCCAGCAGCCAAGACCCGCAGGAGACCCAGTACTTC.

The chain employs TRBV7-2 and TRBJ2-7; D is undetermined. This CDR3 contains 12 residues. The V end was cut by 2 bases, the J end by 4 bases, with 6 bases between. The V gene's germline CDR1 is SGHTA and CDR2 FQGNSA. Here the CDR3 DNA reads TGTGCCAGCAGCTTACAAGGTTACGAGCAGTACTTC. Amino acid sequence: CASSLQGYEQYF. Full variable domain (missing parts from reference TRBV7-2 and TRBJ2-7): GAGVSQSPSNKVTEKGKDVELRCDPISGHTALYWYRQSLGQGLEFLIYFQGNSAPDKSGLPSDRFSAERTGGSVSTLTIQRTQQEDSAVYLCASSLQGYEQYFGPGTRLTVT.

This chain joins TRBV5-1 and TRBJ1-1; weak D call: TRBD1 (6 bases). Looked up from germline, CDR1 is SGHRS and CDR2 is YFSETQ. This CDR3 spans 19 amino acids. Trimming stripped 0 bases from V and 0 bases from J, with 21 bases between. This CDR3 is CASSLDPPLQGGVNTEAFF. DNA of the CDR3: TGCGCCAGCAGCTTGGATCCGCCACTACAGGGTGGGGTGAACACTGAAGCTTTCTTT.

This sequence joins TRBV10-3 and TRBJ1-4; 10 bases fit TRBD1. The length of the CDR3 is 14 residues. Unmatched junction bases numbered 2, after V lost 5 bases and J lost 5 bases. From germline, CDR1 is ENHRY and CDR2 SYGVKD. The CDR3 DNA reads as TGTGCCATCAGTAAGGGACAGGGGAATGAAAAACTGTTTTTT. Its protein is CAISKGQGNEKLFF.

This chain links TRBV7-6 with TRBJ1-6, with 9 bases fitting TRBD1. Germline lookup yields CDR1 SGHVS and CDR2 FNYEAQ. The CDR3 is 18 amino acids. V shed 5 bases, J shed 0 bases, and the junction held 8 bases outside the gene matches. CDR3: CASSRTGTGSSYNSPLHF. The CDR3 region has the DNA TGTGCCAGCAGCAGAACCGGGACAGGGAGCTCCTATAATTCACCCCTCCACTTT.